This T cell receptor (beta chain) was identified in a study of spatial heterogeneity in lung cancer. Study summary: Detection consistently captured more beta-chain sequences than alpha-chain sequences.

This clonotype appeared a few times. The antigen is undetermined. CDR3 length equals 15 residues. V shed 2 bases and J 4 bases; nucleotides not matched to a gene: 5. Germline values: CDR1 MNHEY, CDR2 SMNVEV (reference sequence). Time point defined: blood at routine non-recurrence follow-up after resection. One entry per CDR3 protein results from TCRdb running MiXCR on the 5' RACE reads. The sample holds around 100,000 distinct CDR3 sequences, roughly a tenth seen once. Study-wide findings and caveats: Blood contained ubiquitous expanded tumor TCRs more at resection than at follow-up.

This specimen was PBMCs, taken at follow-up. This chain links TRBV27 with TRBJ1-5; TRBD1 matches 7 bases. This clonotype originated in a female donor with early-stage non-small cell lung cancer. The CDR3 protein is CASSLTGAYNQPQHF. The CDR3, as DNA: TGTGCCAGCAGTTTAACAGGGGCGTATAATCAGCCCCAGCATTTT.